The T cell receptor beta chain under discussion was sequenced for a study of blood T cell repertoires in COVID-19. Study-level information: PBMCs, B-cell-depleted T cells, or T cells provided the cDNA or gDNA that made up the material.

Per the study methods: Estimation of nucleated cell counts relied on the amplification of reference gene primers. The repertoire was sequenced with immunoSEQ multiplex PCR; TCRdb's copy has only in-frame clones and lacks some. The V and J calls and clone size are taken from that table; D and trimming were inferred from the DNA. The data contain more than 450,000 clones, about nine tenths of them singletons. Participants had their cohort set by participant-reported clinical history. Donors in Cohort 3 who had recovered were those with two negative PCRs, healthcare professional clearance, or resolution of their symptoms. The origin of this receptor is a woman aged 18-35 years who had recovered from COVID-19. The material sequenced was PBMCs or T cells enriched from blood (not recorded which).

The CDR3 is CASSEVQRGEGETQYF. CDR3 DNA sequence: TGTGCCAGCAGTGAAGTTCAGCGGGGCGAGGGGGAGACCCAGTACTTC. This chain links TRBV6-1 with TRBJ2-5, with 7 bases matching TRBD2. Germline CDR1 and CDR2: MNHNS and SASEGT. This CDR3 has 16 amino acids. The trim removed 1 base at V and 5 bases at J, leaving 10 bases unmatched.